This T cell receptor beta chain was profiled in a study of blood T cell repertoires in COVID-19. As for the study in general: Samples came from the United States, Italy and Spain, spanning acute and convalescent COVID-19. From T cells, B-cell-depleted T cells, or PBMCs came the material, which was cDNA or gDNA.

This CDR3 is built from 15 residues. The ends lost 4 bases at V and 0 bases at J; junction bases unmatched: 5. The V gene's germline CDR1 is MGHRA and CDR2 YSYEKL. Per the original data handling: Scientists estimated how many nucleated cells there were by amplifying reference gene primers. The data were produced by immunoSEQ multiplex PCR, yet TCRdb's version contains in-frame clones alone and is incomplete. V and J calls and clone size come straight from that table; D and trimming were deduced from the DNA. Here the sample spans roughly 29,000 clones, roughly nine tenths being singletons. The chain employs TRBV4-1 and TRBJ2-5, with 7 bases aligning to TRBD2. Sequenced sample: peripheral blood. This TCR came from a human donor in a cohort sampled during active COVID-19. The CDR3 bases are TGCGCCAGCAGCCTAGCGGGTGGGTACCAAGAGACCCAGTACTTC. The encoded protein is CASSLAGGYQETQYF.